This TCR beta chain was captured in a study of beta chain features in type 1 diabetes (dated by TCRdb to about 2018). The study in broad terms: Mean age, gender distribution, total cell number and subset yield did not differ between patients and healthy donors. A total of 107,917,701 sorted cells were examined across all samples, and RNA yield correlated strongly with the number of cells per subset. The study compared TCRB repertoires of sorted circulating CD4+ T cell subsets between recently diagnosed type 1 diabetes patients and matched healthy donors. Regulatory and stem cell-like memory subsets were isolated from only 8 patients and roughly 8 healthy donors, whereas naive and central memory subsets came from all 28 donors.

This clone was seen a few times. Its antigen specificity is not known. No base quality values were provided; no much bigger clone lies one nucleotide off. Each donor gave one peripheral blood draw, roughly 110 mL on average, collected into heparinised tubes. Naive, central memory, regulatory and stem cell-like memory CD4+ T cells were sorted on a BD FACSAria II using a panel including CD45RO, CCR7, CD25, CD127, CD95 and CD27. A purity above 95% was achieved for all sorted populations. Right away, PBMCs were isolated by Lymphoprep density gradient centrifugation and were stained directly, with no culture step. Samples were stained and sorted in pairs, with one healthy donor and one patient per experiment, so that batch effects were minimized. The CDR3, from cysteine to phenylalanine, totals 15 residues. Only the CDR3 region is kept as DNA, spanning 45 bases read in frame from base 1. The germline V end is reduced by 6 bases and the J end by 2 bases; junction bases left unmatched: 9. As encoded in the germline V gene, CDR1 is MGHDK while CDR2 is SYGVNS.

All of the isolated RNA was reverse transcribed with the High Capacity cDNA Reverse Transcription Kit, so expressed TCRB transcripts were sequenced. Deep immunoSEQ sequencing was performed on naive, central memory and regulatory T cell samples, with an average of around 3.4 million total reads per sample. After sorted cells were lysed in RLT buffer, RNA was extracted with DNase-treated RNeasy Micro or Mini kits, with the choice depending on cell number. To prevent cross-contamination, each cell subset was processed individually, whereas patient and healthy donor samples were processed jointly. The immunoSEQ multiplex PCR was used to amplify TCRB sequences from cDNA, yielding 87-bp fragments that span the CDR3 region. Amplicons were sequenced on the Illumina HiSeq platform. Regarding the original processing steps: PCR bias was corrected computationally using synthetic template baselines, and reads within Hamming distance 2 were collapsed, with unmergeable singletons discarded. Reads were aligned against IMGT so that V, D and J genes, CDR3 length and insertions or deletions at six rearrangement sites could be assigned. Within each subset, clonotype counts were normalized to the number of sorted cells before true diversity and Gini coefficients were calculated with the tcR R package. The overlap coefficient, calculated on TCRB nucleotide sequences, was used to measure repertoire sharing. Out-of-frame TCRB sequences from naive cells were analyzed as a proxy for the pre-selection repertoire. Held by TCRdb, this immuneACCESS table contains in-frame sequences only and omits some clones. Under half of the omission traces to an unresolved V gene where checked; the cause of the rest is unknown. The DNA gave D and trimming, while V, J and clone size come from that table. This sample gives around 690,000 clones in total; 12% of them show up just once. Around 0.12% of the sample goes to the ten largest clones.

Results the study describes overall, beyond this receptor: In all four CD4+ subsets, TCRB CDR3 length was moderately but significantly shorter in type 1 diabetes patients. Shorter templates might be favored by PCR, yet because patient and control samples were amplified and corrected together, any such skew would affect both groups equally. Because cDNA rather than genomic DNA was sequenced, highly expressing activated cells could have been over-represented, although no difference in activation and CD3 levels was found between groups. Patients with type 1 diabetes made fewer insertions and deleted more nucleotides at VDJ recombination sites, implying thymic rearrangement abnormalities. Only small numbers of individuals were included in the HLA sub-analyses, which left unresolved whether HLA type had any influence on TCRB rearrangement. The naive, central memory and regulatory TCRB repertoires appeared to resemble one another more closely among patients than among healthy donors.

Sequencing was done on a sample of naive CD4+ T cells from blood. According to the study, the label for this sample's cell subset or site signals: true naive CD4+ T cells. The source is a man younger than 45 with type 1 diabetes. The receptor chain draws on TRBV25-1 and TRBJ2-7; 8 bases in the junction line up with TRBD2. The nucleotides are TGTGCCAGCAGCTCTATCCGGGGGGGGACCTACGAGCAGTACTTC. Translated, this is CASSSIRGGTYEQYF.